This entry lists 5 T cell receptor beta chains sequenced from one sample in a study of T cells in Graves' hyperthyroidism and ophthalmopathy. Regions amplified from RNA transcripts were the TCR beta CDR3 regions. A first-round RT-PCR of the TCR CDR3 used the HTBI primer set. A single record per CDR3 protein comes from TCRdb applying MiXCR to the multiplex PCR reads. Of fewer than 700,000 distinct CDR3 sequences listed, around 15% are singletons. The sample consisted of blood. These receptors all stem from a woman in her twenties or thirties with Graves' hyperthyroidism.

This clonotype was observed at least ten times. The V gene is TRBV6-5, the J gene TRBJ2-1, with D uncertain. The germline V and J ends were trimmed by 5 bases and 2 bases, with 13 bases remaining between them. The CDR3 has 15 amino acids. Per germline, CDR1 MNHEY and CDR2 SVGAGI. DNA of the CDR3: TGTGCCAGCAGTAAACTCGACGTAGCCTACAATGAGCAGTTCTTC. As protein: CASSKLDVAYNEQFF.

This clonotype was counted a few times. This chain joins TRBV5-6 and TRBJ1-2; the D gene is possibly TRBD1 (6 bases). The V end lost 4 bases, the J end lost 10 bases, and 17 bases lay between the germline ends. The V gene's germline CDR1 is SGHDT and CDR2 YYEEEE. The CDR3 extends over 13 amino acids. The CDR3 loop reads CASSLPGGSVYTF. The CDR3 coding sequence is TGTGCCAGCAGCCTGCCTGGGGGCAGCGTCTACACCTTC.

This clonotype has a count of ten or more. V gene TRBV29-1 combines with J gene TRBJ1-2; no clear D gene. CDR1 is SQVTM, CDR2 ANQGSEA, per germline. The CDR3 extends over 11 amino acids. The V end was cut by 6 bases, the J end by 5 bases, with 10 bases between. CDR3 DNA: TGCAGCGTGCAAGGCTATTATGGCTACACCTTC. This encodes CSVQGYYGYTF.

V is TRBV15 and J is TRBJ2-1; D possibly matches TRBD1 or TRBD2 (5 bases each). This CDR3 comprises 13 residues. The V end was cut by 4 bases, the J end by 10 bases, with 14 bases between. The germline gives CDR1 LNHNV, CDR2 YYDKDF (reference sequence). CDR3 in amino acids: CATSKNLWGEQFF. The CDR3 DNA follows: TGTGCCACCAGCAAGAACCTTTGGGGGGAGCAGTTCTTC.

This clonotype was observed many times. The junction does not match germline at one end; this may be a read error. The chain carries TRBV5-1 and TRBJ1-6; 9 bases match TRBD1. The CDR3 contains 14 residues. CDR1 and CDR2 from the germline V gene are SGHRS and YFSETQ. In DNA, the CDR3 is TGTGCCAGCAGTTTAGACAGGGGGAATTCACCCCTCCACTTT. Its translation: CASSLDRGNSPLHF.